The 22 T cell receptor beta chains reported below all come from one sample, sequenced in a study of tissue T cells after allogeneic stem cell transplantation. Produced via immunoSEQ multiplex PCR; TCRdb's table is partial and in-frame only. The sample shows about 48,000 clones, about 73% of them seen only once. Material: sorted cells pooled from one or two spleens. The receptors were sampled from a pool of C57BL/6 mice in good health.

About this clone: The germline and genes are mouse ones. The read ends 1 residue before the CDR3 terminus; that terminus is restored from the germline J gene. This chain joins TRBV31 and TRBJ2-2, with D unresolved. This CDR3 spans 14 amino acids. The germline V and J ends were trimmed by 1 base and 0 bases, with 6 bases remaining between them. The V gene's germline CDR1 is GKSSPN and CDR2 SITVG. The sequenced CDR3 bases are TGTGCCTGGAGTCCGCAGGCAAACACCGGGCAGCTCTAC. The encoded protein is CAWSPQANTGQLY. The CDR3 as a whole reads CAWSPQANTGQLYF.

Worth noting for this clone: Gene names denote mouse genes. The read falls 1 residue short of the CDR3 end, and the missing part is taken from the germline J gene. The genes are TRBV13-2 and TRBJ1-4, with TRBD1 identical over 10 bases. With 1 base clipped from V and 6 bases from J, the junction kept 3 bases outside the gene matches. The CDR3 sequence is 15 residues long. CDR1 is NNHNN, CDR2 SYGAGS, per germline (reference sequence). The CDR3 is CASGDSGQGYERLFF. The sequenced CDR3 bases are TGTGCCAGCGGTGATTCGGGACAGGGGTACGAAAGATTATTT.

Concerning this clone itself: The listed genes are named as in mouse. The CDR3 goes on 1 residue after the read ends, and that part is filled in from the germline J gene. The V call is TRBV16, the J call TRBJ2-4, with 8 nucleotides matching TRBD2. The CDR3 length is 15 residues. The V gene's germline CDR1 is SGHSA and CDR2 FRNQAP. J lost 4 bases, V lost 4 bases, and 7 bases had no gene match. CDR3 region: CASSSSDWGENTLYF. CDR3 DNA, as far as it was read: TGTGCAAGCAGCTCCTCCGACTGGGGAGAAAACACCTTGTAC.

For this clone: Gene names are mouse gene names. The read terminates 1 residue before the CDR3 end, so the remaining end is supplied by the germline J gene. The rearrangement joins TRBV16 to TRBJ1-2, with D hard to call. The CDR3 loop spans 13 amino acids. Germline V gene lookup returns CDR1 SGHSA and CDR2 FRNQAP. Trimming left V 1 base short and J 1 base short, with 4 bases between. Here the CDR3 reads CASSLAGNSDYTF. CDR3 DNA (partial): TGTGCAAGCAGCTTAGCGGGAAACTCCGACTACACC.

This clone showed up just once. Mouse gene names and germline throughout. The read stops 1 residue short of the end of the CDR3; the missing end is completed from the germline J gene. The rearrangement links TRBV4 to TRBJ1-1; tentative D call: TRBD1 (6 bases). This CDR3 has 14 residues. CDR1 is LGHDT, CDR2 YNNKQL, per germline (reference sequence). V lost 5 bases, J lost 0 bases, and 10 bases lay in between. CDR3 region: CASSPGTTNTEVFF. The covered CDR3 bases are TGTGCCAGCAGCCCCGGGACAACAAACACAGAAGTCTTC.

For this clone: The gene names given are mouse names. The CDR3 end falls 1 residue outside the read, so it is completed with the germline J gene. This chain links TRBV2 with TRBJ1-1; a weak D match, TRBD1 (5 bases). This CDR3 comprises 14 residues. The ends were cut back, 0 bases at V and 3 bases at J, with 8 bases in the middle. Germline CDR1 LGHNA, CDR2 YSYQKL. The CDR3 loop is CASSQDEGHTEVFF. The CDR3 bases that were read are TGTGCCAGCAGCCAAGATGAGGGACACACAGAAGTCTTC.

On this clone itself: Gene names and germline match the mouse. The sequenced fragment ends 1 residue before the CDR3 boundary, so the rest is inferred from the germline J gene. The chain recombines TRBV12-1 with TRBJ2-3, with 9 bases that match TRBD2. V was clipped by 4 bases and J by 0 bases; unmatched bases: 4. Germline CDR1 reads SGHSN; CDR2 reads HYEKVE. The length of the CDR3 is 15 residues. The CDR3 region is CASSLDWGSAETLYF. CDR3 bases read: TGTGCCAGCTCGCTCGACTGGGGGAGTGCAGAAACGCTGTAT. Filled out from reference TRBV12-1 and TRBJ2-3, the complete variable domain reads DSGVVQSPRHIIKEKGGRSVLTCIPISGHSNVVWYQQTLGKELKFLIQHYEKVERDKGFLPSRFSVQQFDDYHSEMNMSALELEDSAMYFCASSLDWGSAETLYFGSGTRLTVL.

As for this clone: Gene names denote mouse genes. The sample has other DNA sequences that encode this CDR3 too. CDR3 sequence reads: CASGDTGGAAETLYF. The CDR3 bases that were read are TGTGCCAGCGGTGATACTGGGGGGGCAGCAGAAACGCTGTAT. The gene calls are TRBV13-2 and TRBJ2-3, with 11 bases identical to TRBD2. The read stops 1 residue short of the end of the CDR3; the missing end is completed from the germline J gene. V trimming: 1 base; J trimming: 3 bases; junction bases outside the gene matches: 1. This CDR3 is built from 15 residues. The germline CDR1 and CDR2 sequences are NNHNN and SYGAGS (reference sequence).

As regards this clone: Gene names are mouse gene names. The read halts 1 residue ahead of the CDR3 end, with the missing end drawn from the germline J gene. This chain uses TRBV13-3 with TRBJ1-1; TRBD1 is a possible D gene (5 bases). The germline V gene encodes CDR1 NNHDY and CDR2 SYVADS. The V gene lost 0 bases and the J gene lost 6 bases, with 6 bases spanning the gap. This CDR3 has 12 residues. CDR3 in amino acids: CASSDGDAEVFF. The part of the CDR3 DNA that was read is TGTGCCAGCAGTGATGGGGACGCAGAAGTCTTC.

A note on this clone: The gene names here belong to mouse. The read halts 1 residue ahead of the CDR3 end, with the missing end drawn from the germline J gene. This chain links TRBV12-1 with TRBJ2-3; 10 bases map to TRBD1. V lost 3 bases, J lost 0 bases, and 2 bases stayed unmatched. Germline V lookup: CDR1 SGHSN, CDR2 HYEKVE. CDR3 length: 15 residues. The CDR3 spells CASSGTGESAETLYF. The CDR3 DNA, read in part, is TGTGCCAGCTCTGGGACAGGGGAAAGTGCAGAAACGCTGTAT.

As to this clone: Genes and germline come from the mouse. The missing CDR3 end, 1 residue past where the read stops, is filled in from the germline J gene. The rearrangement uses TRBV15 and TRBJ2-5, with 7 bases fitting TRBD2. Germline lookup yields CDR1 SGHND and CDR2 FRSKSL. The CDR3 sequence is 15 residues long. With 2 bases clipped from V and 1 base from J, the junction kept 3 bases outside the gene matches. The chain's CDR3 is CASSLNGGYQDTQYF. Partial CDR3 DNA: TGTGCCAGCAGTTTAAATGGGGGGTACCAAGACACCCAGTAC.

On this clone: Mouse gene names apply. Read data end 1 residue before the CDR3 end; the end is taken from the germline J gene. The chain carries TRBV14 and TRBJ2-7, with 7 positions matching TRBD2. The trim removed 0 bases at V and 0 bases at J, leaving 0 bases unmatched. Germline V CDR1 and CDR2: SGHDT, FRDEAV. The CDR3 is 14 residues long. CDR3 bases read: TGTGCCAGCAGTTTCTGGGGGGGCTCCTATGAACAGTAC. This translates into CASSFWGGSYEQY. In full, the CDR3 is CASSFWGGSYEQYF.

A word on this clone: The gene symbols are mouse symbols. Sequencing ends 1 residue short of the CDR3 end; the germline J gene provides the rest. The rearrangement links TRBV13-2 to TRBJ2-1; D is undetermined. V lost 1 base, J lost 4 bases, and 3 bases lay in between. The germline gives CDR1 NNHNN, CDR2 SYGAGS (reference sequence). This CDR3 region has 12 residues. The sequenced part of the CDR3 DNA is TGTGCCAGCGGTGATCAGTATGCTGAGCAGTTC. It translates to CASGDQYAEQF. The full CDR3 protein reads CASGDQYAEQFF.

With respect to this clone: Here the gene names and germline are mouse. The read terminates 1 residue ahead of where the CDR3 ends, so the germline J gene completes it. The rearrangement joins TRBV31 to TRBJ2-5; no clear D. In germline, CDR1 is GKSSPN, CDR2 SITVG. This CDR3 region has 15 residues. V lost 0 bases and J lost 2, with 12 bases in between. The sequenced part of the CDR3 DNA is TGTGCCTGGAGTCTGAGGCGCGAGAGCCAAGACACCCAGTAC. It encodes CAWSLRRESQDTQY. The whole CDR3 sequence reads CAWSLRRESQDTQYF.

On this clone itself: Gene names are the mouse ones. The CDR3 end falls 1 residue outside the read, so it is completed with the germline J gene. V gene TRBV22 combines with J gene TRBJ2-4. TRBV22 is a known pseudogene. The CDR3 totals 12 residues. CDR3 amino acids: CASPILRDTLYF. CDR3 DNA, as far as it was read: TGTGCCAGCCCCATACTCCGGGACACCTTGTAC.

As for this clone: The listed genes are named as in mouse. CDR3 region: CASSAGLSNERLFF. Incomplete CDR3 DNA: TGTGCCAGCAGTGCAGGGCTTTCCAACGAAAGATTATTT. The J gene is TRBJ1-4, the V gene TRBV13-3; perhaps TRBD1 as D (5 bases). Sequencing ends 1 residue short of the CDR3 end; the germline J gene provides the rest. The V end was cut by 3 bases, the J end by 0 bases, with 6 bases between. Germline assignment: CDR1 NNHDY and CDR2 SYVADS. CDR3 length: 14 residues.

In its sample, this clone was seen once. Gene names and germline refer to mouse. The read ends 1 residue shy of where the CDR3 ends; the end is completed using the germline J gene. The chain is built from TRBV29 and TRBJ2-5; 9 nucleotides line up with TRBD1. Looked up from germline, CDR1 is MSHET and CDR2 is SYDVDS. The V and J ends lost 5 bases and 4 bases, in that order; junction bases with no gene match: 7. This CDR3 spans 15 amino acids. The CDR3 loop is CASSPLRTGEDTQYF. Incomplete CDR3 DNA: TGTGCTAGCAGTCCCCTTCGGACAGGGGAAGACACCCAGTAC.

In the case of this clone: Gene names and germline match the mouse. Incomplete CDR3 DNA: TGTGCCAGCAGCCAAACTGGGAACTATGCTGAGCAGTTC. It is translated as CASSQTGNYAEQF. The full-length CDR3 reads as CASSQTGNYAEQFF. The chain joins TRBV5 to TRBJ2-1; tentatively, D is TRBD2 (6 bases). The sequence runs out 1 residue before the end of the CDR3; the remainder is reconstructed from the germline J gene. Trimming shortened V by 2 bases and J by 1 base, and 6 bases separated the two germline ends. This CDR3 is 14 amino acids long. Per the germline V gene, CDR1 is LGHNA and CDR2 is YNLKQL (reference sequence).

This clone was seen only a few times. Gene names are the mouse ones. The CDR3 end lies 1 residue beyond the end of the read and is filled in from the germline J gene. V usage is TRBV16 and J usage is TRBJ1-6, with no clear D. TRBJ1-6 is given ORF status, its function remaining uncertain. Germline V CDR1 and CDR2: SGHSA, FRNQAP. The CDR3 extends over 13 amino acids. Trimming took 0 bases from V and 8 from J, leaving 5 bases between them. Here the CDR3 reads CASSLDSDSPLYF. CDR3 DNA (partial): TGTGCAAGCAGCTTAGATAGTGATTCGCCCCTCTAC.

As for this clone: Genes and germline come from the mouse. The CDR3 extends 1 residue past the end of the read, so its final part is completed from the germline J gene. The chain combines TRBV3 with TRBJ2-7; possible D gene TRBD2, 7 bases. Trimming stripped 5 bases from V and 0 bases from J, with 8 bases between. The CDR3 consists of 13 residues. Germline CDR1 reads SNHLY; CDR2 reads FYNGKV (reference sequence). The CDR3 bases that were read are TGTGCCAGCAGCAGGGGGGGCTCCTATGAACAGTAC. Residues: CASSRGGSYEQY. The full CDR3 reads CASSRGGSYEQYF.

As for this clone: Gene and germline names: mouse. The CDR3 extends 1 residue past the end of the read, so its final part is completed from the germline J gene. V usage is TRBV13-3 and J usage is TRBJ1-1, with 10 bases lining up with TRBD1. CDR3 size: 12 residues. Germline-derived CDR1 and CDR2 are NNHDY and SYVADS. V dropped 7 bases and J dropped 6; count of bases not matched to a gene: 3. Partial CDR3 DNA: TGTGCCAGCCGGGACAGGGGAGCAGAAGTCTTC. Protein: CASRDRGAEVF. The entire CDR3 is CASRDRGAEVFF.

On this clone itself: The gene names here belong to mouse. The CDR3 reads CAWSLEGGGDTQYF. The sequenced part of the CDR3 DNA is TGTGCCTGGAGTCTAGAAGGGGGCGGAGACACCCAGTAC. The V gene is TRBV31, the J gene TRBJ2-5, with D tentatively TRBD1 (7 bases). The missing CDR3 end, 1 residue past where the read stops, is filled in from the germline J gene. Germline V gene lookup returns CDR1 GKSSPN and CDR2 SITVG. The CDR3 contains 14 residues. V was clipped by 0 bases and J by 5 bases, with 12 bases between them. Complete variable domain (other parts from reference TRBV31 and TRBJ2-5): AQTIHQWPVAEIKAVGSPLSLGCTIKGKSSPNLYWYWQATGGTLQQLFYSITVGQVESVVQLNLSASRPKDDQFILSTEKLLLSHSGFYLCAWSLEGGGDTQYFGPGTRLLVL.